This TCR beta chain originates from a study of T cells in Graves' hyperthyroidism and ophthalmopathy. About the study: The blood sample was taken at first diagnosis, before treatment began. Study observations and caveats: In blood, most of the thyroid clonotypes expanded above 0.001 were also present.

RNA transcripts yielded amplified TCR beta CDR3 regions. The HTBI primer set was used in a first-round RT-PCR of the TCR CDR3. TCRdb passed the multiplex PCR reads through MiXCR, listing each CDR3 protein once. This table holds approximately 400,000 distinct CDR3 sequences, over 13% found once. This clonotype was found many times. Its specificity is not known. In germline, CDR1 is SGHRS, CDR2 YFSETQ. With 0 bases clipped from V and 8 bases from J, the junction kept 8 bases outside the gene matches. This CDR3 has 16 residues. The sample consisted of blood. This TCR was sampled from a man aged 50-59 years with Graves' ophthalmopathy. The chain combines TRBV5-1 with TRBJ2-1; 10 positions match TRBD2. The chain's CDR3 is CASSLALAGEGYEQFF. The CDR3 coding sequence is TGCGCCAGCAGCTTGGCCCTAGCGGGAGAAGGGTATGAGCAGTTCTTC.